A selection of T cell receptor beta chains follows, all from one sample in a study of cytomegalovirus exposure and HLA in healthy donors. Clones were read by immunoSEQ multiplex PCR, and TCRdb kept only the in-frame ones, dropping some. The sample gives 100,000 or so clones, around 75% of which show up once; approximately 4.3% is in the top ten. Sequenced sample: PBMCs. These receptors came from a woman aged 18-29 years in good health and CMV-seropositive. Both conserved end residues are part of each CDR3. A D gene is named only where the DNA matches it firmly. Clone size appears in some rows only: once, few, many, or a class for an expanded clone.

abundance,v_gene,j_gene,d_gene,CDR3aa,CDR3nt
.,TRBV27,TRBJ2-7,.,CASSSSAYEQYF,TGTGCCAGCAGTTCGTCCGCCTACGAGCAGTACTTC
.,TRBV7-3,TRBJ1-1,.,CASSSSIGTPNTEAFF,TGTGCCAGCAGCTCCTCCATCGGGACACCGAACACTGAAGCTTTCTTT
.,TRBV4-2,TRBJ2-3,.,CASSQDRGPRTDTQYF,TGTGCCAGCAGCCAAGATAGGGGCCCCCGCACAGATACGCAGTATTTT
once,TRBV19,TRBJ1-5,.,CASTPGDQPQHF,TGTGCCAGTACCCCAGGGGATCAGCCCCAGCATTTT
few,TRBV6-5,TRBJ2-1,.,CAAKGDEQFF,TGTGCCGCCAAAGGGGATGAGCAGTTCTTC
.,TRBV14,TRBJ2-7,.,CASSHRAAGEPHEQYF,TGTGCCAGCAGCCACCGGGCGGCGGGCGAGCCCCACGAGCAGTACTTC
.,TRBV29-1,TRBJ1-2,.,CSAQGTHGGYGYTF,TGCAGCGCCCAAGGGACTCACGGTGGCTATGGCTACACCTTC
.,TRBV27,TRBJ2-7,.,CASSSGTAVYRSPYEQYF,TGTGCCAGCAGTTCAGGGACTGCCGTCTACCGTTCGCCCTACGAGCAGTACTTC
.,TRBV7-2,TRBJ1-5,.,CASSLGSQPQHF,TGTGCCAGCAGCTTAGGGAGTCAGCCCCAGCATTTT
.,TRBV6-5,TRBJ2-7,TRBD1,CASSWAGTGDHEQYF,TGTGCCAGCAGTTGGGCTGGGACAGGGGACCACGAGCAGTACTTC
.,TRBV18,TRBJ2-3,TRBD2,CASSPQRGLAGGPSTDTQYF,TGTGCCAGCTCACCACAACGGGGCTTAGCGGGAGGGCCGAGCACAGATACGCAGTATTTT
once,TRBV28,TRBJ2-1,TRBD2,CASSSTWERDVVNEQFF,TGTGCCAGCAGCTCAACTTGGGAGCGGGATGTTGTAAATGAGCAGTTCTTC
.,TRBV21-1,TRBJ2-2,.,CASSKPGLAPGELFF,TGTGCCAGCAGCAAACCGGGACTAGCTCCCGGGGAGCTGTTTTTT
.,TRBV7-2,TRBJ1-1,.,CASSSLQGLNTEAFF,TGTGCCAGCAGCTCCCTCCAGGGGCTGAACACTGAAGCTTTCTTT
.,TRBV4-1,TRBJ1-4,TRBD1,CASSQDKDRGLEKLFF,TGCGCCAGCAGCCAAGACAAGGACAGGGGGCTTGAAAAACTGTTTTTT
.,TRBV7-9,TRBJ1-1,TRBD1,CASSPGTGFMNTEAFF,TGTGCCAGCAGCCCGGGGACAGGGTTTATGAACACTGAAGCTTTCTTT
.,TRBV9,TRBJ2-7,.,CASSVRRDSDEQYF,TGTGCCAGCAGCGTACGGCGGGATTCCGACGAGCAGTACTTC
.,TRBV11-2,TRBJ2-7,TRBD2,CASRRPYRGGSGEQYF,TGTGCCAGCAGGAGACCTTATCGGGGAGGGTCGGGCGAGCAGTACTTC
.,TRBV27,TRBJ1-1,.,CASSSDRRQEAFF,TGTGCCAGCAGTTCCGACAGGCGTCAAGAAGCTTTCTTT
many,TRBV19,TRBJ2-6,.,CASNEAAGANVLTF,TGTGCCAGTAATGAGGCGGCTGGGGCCAACGTCCTGACTTTC
.,TRBV5-4,TRBJ2-3,.,CASSLLNPGADTQYF,TGTGCCAGCAGCTTGCTCAACCCAGGCGCAGATACGCAGTATTTT
many,TRBV6-5,TRBJ1-3,TRBD1,CASRDPGGRGNTIYF,TGTGCCAGCAGGGACCCAGGGGGCCGAGGAAACACCATATATTTT
.,TRBV29-1,TRBJ1-1,.,CSVKQGMNTEAFF,TGCAGCGTTAAGCAGGGCATGAACACTGAAGCTTTCTTT
once,TRBV5-5,TRBJ2-7,TRBD1,CASSLGQGALEQYF,TGTGCCAGCAGCTTGGGACAGGGGGCTCTCGAGCAGTACTTC
.,TRBV5-1,TRBJ1-5,TRBD1,CASSWTGGNQPQHF,TGCGCCAGCAGCTGGACAGGGGGGAATCAGCCCCAGCATTTT
.,TRBV27,TRBJ2-7,.,CASSLQGPYEQYF,TGTGCCAGCAGTTTACAGGGTCCCTACGAGCAGTACTTC
.,TRBV28,TRBJ2-3,TRBD2,CASSSGLANTDTQYF,TGTGCCAGCAGTTCAGGACTAGCGAACACAGATACGCAGTATTTT
.,TRBV4-1,TRBJ2-1,.,CASSQVTSYNEQFF,TGCGCCAGCAGCCAGGTAACAAGTTACAATGAGCAGTTCTTC
.,TRBV27,TRBJ2-3,.,CASRNRPSTDTQYF,TGTGCCAGCAGGAACAGACCTAGCACAGATACGCAGTATTTT
.,TRBV25-1,TRBJ1-2,.,CAHGGGRGGYTF,TGTGCCCATGGGGGGGGGCGCGGTGGCTACACCTTC